The T cell receptor beta chain described here comes from a study of T cell changes during pregnancy in multiple sclerosis. V gave up 3 bases and J gave up 2 bases; unmatched junction bases: 5. The CDR3 is 15 residues long. Germline V gene lookup returns CDR1 SNHLY and CDR2 FYNNEI. Libraries were prepared by immunoSEQ multiplex PCR; TCRdb keeps only in-frame clonotypes and omits some of them. The sample holds approximately 100,000 clones, 91% seen once. This clone occurred once. The identical CDR3 is also encoded by other nucleotide sequences in the sample. This specimen was peripheral blood, taken in the second trimester of pregnancy. The sequence came from a female donor with multiple sclerosis, enrolled in a pregnancy study. The chain links TRBV2 to TRBJ2-3, with 7 bases matching TRBD1. CDR3 loop: CASSEGQGDTDTQYF. The CDR3, as DNA: TGTGCCAGCAGTGAGGGGCAGGGGGACACAGATACGCAGTATTTT. Combining the CDR3 with reference TRBV2 and TRBJ2-3 gives the whole variable domain EPEVTQTPSHQVTQMGQEVILRCVPISNHLYFYWYRQILGQKVEFLVSFYNNEISEKSEIFDDQFSVERPDGSNFTLKIRSTKLEDSAMYFCASSEGQGDTDTQYFGPGTRLTVL.